Detailed here is one TCR beta chain. Antigen: not known. The germline V gene has CDR1 MGHRA and CDR2 YSYEKL. There are 18 residues in the CDR3. The germline V and J ends were trimmed by 1 base and 5 bases, with 18 bases remaining between them. This sample is part of a study of T-cell memory formation after mild COVID-19. Regarding the study as a whole: From day 15 to 85, contracting clones were balanced between CD4 and CD8, whereas later expanders leaned toward CD4+.

cDNA libraries for TCR alpha and TCR beta, carrying sample barcodes and UMIs, came from 5'RACE with constant-segment primers. TCRdb called the 5' RACE reads again in MiXCR, with one record for every CDR3 protein. The data show hundreds of thousands of distinct CDR3 sequences, about a sixth seen once. The clonotype originates from an adult woman who had mild COVID-19 (a few samples of this study predate the infection). Cell type and time point are not known. The sample comprised PBMCs or a T cell subset sorted from them (not recorded which). This sequence joins TRBV4-1 and TRBJ1-6, with a weak D call TRBD1 (5 bases). CDR3 sequence: CASSQGPGQGEDNSPLHF. DNA of the CDR3: TGCGCCAGCAGCCAAGGCCCGGGGCAGGGCGAGGATAATTCACCCCTCCACTTT.